The 15 T cell receptor beta chains given below trace back to one sample, sequenced in a study of blood T cell repertoires in COVID-19. Sequenced by immunoSEQ multiplex PCR; TCRdb stores in-frame clones only, minus some. The sample carries more than 250,000 clones, over 75% recorded once. The sequenced sample consisted of PBMCs or T cells enriched from blood (not recorded which). These receptors were collected from a young woman who had recovered from COVID-19.

The J gene is TRBJ2-2, the V gene TRBV27; 7 bases line up with TRBD2. V was pared by 6 bases and J by 3 bases, with 7 bases of the junction left unmatched. Germline V lookup: CDR1 MNHEY, CDR2 SMNVEV (reference sequence). The CDR3 spans 15 residues. The CDR3 coding sequence is TGTGCCAGCAGCTTCGGGGGGATTGACACCGGGGAGCTGTTTTTT. As protein: CASSFGGIDTGELFF.

The genes are TRBV6-1 and TRBJ2-3; D is possibly TRBD2 (5 bases). Trimming left V 3 bases short and J 4 bases short, with 8 bases between. CDR3 length: 13 residues. Looked up from germline, CDR1 is MNHNS and CDR2 is SASEGT. CDR3 DNA sequence: TGTGCCAGCAGTGAGGACTGGTCAGATACGCAGTATTTT. Amino acid sequence: CASSEDWSDTQYF.

The chain couples TRBV7-6 to TRBJ2-3, with 10 nucleotides matching TRBD2. CDR1 SGHVS and CDR2 FNYEAQ come from the germline V gene. After removal of 2 bases from V and 0 bases from J, the junction contained 5 bases not matched to a gene. This CDR3 has 17 amino acids. The CDR3 DNA reads as TGTGCCAGCAGCTTATATAAGCGGGGGGGGAGCACAGATACGCAGTATTTT. This codes for CASSLYKRGGSTDTQYF. The variable domain in full, with the rest retrieved from reference TRBV7-6 and TRBJ2-3, is GAGVSQSPRYKVTKRGQDVALRCDPISGHVSLYWYRQALGQGPEFLTYFNYEAQQDKSGLPNDRFSAERPEGSISTLTIQRTEQRDSAMYRCASSLYKRGGSTDTQYFGPGTRLTVL.

In its sample, this clone was seen a few times. This chain links TRBV11-2 with TRBJ1-1; 9 nucleotides align to TRBD1. Germline V gene sequence: CDR1 SGHAT, CDR2 FQNNGV. The CDR3 totals 15 residues. Trimming removed 0 bases from V and 3 bases from J; junction bases left unmatched: 2. Here the CDR3 reads CASSLDWDRDTEAFF. CDR3 coding DNA: TGTGCCAGCAGCTTAGATTGGGACAGGGACACTGAAGCTTTCTTT.

This chain uses TRBV24-1 with TRBJ1-5, with D maybe TRBD1 (5 bases). Trimming left V 12 bases short and J 2 bases short, with 13 bases between. The germline gives CDR1 KGHDR, CDR2 SFDVKD. The CDR3 spans 13 residues. CDR3 coding DNA: TGTGCCTCCGAAGGGGTGGGCAATCAGCCCCAGCATTTT. This gives the protein CASEGVGNQPQHF.

The gene calls are TRBV19 and TRBJ1-5; the D gene is possibly TRBD1 (5 bases). Germline V gene lookup returns CDR1 LNHDA and CDR2 SQIVND (reference sequence). This CDR3 is 14 amino acids long. Trimming left V 2 bases short and J 4 bases short, with 9 bases between. The CDR3 loop reads CASSIIGGNQPQHF. CDR3 nucleotides: TGTGCCAGTAGTATAATCGGGGGTAATCAGCCCCAGCATTTT.

This clone was seen just once. The chain links TRBV15 to TRBJ1-2; TRBD1 is a possible D gene (6 bases). Germline V gives CDR1 LNHNV, CDR2 YYDKDF (reference sequence). The V gene lost 0 bases and the J gene lost 2 bases, with 10 bases spanning the gap. The CDR3 sequence is 15 residues long. DNA of the CDR3: TGTGCCACCAGCAGAGAGGGCAGGGGCAACTATGGCTACACCTTC. Protein product: CATSREGRGNYGYTF. Supplemented by reference TRBV15 and TRBJ1-2, the full variable domain reads DAMVIQNPRYQVTQFGKPVTLSCSQTLNHNVMYWYQQKSSQAPKLLFHYYDKDFNNEADTPDNFQSRRPNTSFCFLDIRSPGLGDTAMYLCATSREGRGNYGYTFGSGTRLTVV.

The chain carries TRBV10-1 and TRBJ2-5; D is ambiguous. CDR1 is WNHNN and CDR2 is SYGVQD in the germline V gene (reference sequence). Deletions cut 5 bases from V and 4 bases from J, with 5 bases between. The CDR3 sequence is 11 residues long. The CDR3 is CASSNGETQYF. The CDR3 DNA reads as TGCGCCAGCAGTAACGGAGAGACCCAGTACTTC.

V is TRBV2 and J is TRBJ2-7; 8 nucleotides match TRBD2. In germline, CDR1 is SNHLY, CDR2 FYNNEI. V lost 3 bases to trimming and J lost 3 bases; unmatched junction nucleotides: 4. This CDR3 has 14 residues. For the CDR3, the DNA is TGTGCCAGCAGTGAGGTAGCGGGGTACTACGAGCAGTACTTC. Translating gives CASSEVAGYYEQYF. Using reference TRBV2 and TRBJ2-7 for the parts outside the CDR3, the full variable domain is EPEVTQTPSHQVTQMGQEVILRCVPISNHLYFYWYRQILGQKVEFLVSFYNNEISEKSEIFDDQFSVERPDGSNFTLKIRSTKLEDSAMYFCASSEVAGYYEQYFGPGTRLTVT.

The chain combines TRBV5-1 with TRBJ2-6; 9 bases line up with TRBD2. CDR1 and CDR2 from the germline V gene are SGHRS and YFSETQ. This CDR3 has 19 amino acids. V was clipped by 0 bases and J by 4 bases; unmatched bases: 11. The CDR3 spells CASSLGLAGSLSGANVLTF. In nucleotides, the CDR3 is TGCGCCAGCAGCTTGGGGCTAGCGGGGTCCCTCTCGGGGGCCAACGTCCTGACTTTC.

The chain carries TRBV6-5 and TRBJ1-1, with 7 nucleotides matching TRBD1. V gave up 5 bases and J gave up 6 bases; unmatched junction bases: 9. Germline values: CDR1 MNHEY, CDR2 SVGAGI. The CDR3 runs to 14 residues. CDR3 loop: CASSPLGQVSEAFF. CDR3 sequence (DNA): TGTGCCAGCAGTCCACTTGGACAGGTCTCTGAAGCTTTCTTT.

The count of this clone is one. This chain joins TRBV14 and TRBJ1-4; 9 nucleotides agree with TRBD1. The CDR3 totals 15 residues. V lost 4 bases, J lost 8 bases, and 8 bases stayed unmatched. The germline V gene encodes CDR1 SGHDN and CDR2 FVKESK. CDR3: CASSPRTGVVEKLFF. The DNA for the CDR3 is TGTGCCAGCAGCCCGAGGACAGGGGTAGTCGAAAAACTGTTTTTT.

This clone was seen only once. CDR3 nucleotides: TGTGCCAGCAGCACTCTAGCGGGTGGTTCCTACGAGCAGTACTTC. It encodes CASSTLAGGSYEQYF. The rearrangement uses TRBV13 and TRBJ2-7; TRBD2 matches at 8 bases. This CDR3 contains 15 residues. Germline V lookup: CDR1 PRHDT, CDR2 FYEKMQ (reference sequence). The V and J ends lost 5 bases and 1 base, in that order; junction bases with no gene match: 7.

V is TRBV24-1 and J is TRBJ2-5, with a possible D match to TRBD1 (5 bases). V was shortened by 3 bases and J by 2 bases, with 15 bases between the two germline ends. The CDR3 is 16 residues long. Germline CDR1 reads KGHDR; CDR2 reads SFDVKD. The DNA of the CDR3 is TGTGCCACCAGTGATCCGACAGCAAGGGGTCAAGAGACCCAGTACTTC. It specifies CATSDPTARGQETQYF.

The count of this clone is one. V usage is TRBV5-6 and J usage is TRBJ1-2; TRBD1 matches 7 bases. The V gene's germline CDR1 is SGHDT and CDR2 YYEEEE. The CDR3 has 15 amino acids. V trimming: 0 bases; J trimming: 5 bases; junction bases outside the gene matches: 7. The CDR3 sequence: CASSLVGGGQYGYTF. CDR3 in DNA: TGTGCCAGCAGCTTGGTAGGAGGGGGCCAATATGGCTACACCTTC.